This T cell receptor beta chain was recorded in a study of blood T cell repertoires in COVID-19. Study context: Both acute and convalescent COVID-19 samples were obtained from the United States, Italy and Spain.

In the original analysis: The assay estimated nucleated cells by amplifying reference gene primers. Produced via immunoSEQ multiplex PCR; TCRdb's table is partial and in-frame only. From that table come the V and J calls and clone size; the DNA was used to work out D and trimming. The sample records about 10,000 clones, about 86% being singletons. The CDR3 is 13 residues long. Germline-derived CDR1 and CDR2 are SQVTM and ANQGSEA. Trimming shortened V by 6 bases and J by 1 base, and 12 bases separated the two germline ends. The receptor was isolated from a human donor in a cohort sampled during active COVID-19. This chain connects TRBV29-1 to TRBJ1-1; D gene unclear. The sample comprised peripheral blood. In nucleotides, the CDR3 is TGCAGCGTGGACTCGGGGTGGAACACTGAAGCTTTCTTT. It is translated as CSVDSGWNTEAFF.